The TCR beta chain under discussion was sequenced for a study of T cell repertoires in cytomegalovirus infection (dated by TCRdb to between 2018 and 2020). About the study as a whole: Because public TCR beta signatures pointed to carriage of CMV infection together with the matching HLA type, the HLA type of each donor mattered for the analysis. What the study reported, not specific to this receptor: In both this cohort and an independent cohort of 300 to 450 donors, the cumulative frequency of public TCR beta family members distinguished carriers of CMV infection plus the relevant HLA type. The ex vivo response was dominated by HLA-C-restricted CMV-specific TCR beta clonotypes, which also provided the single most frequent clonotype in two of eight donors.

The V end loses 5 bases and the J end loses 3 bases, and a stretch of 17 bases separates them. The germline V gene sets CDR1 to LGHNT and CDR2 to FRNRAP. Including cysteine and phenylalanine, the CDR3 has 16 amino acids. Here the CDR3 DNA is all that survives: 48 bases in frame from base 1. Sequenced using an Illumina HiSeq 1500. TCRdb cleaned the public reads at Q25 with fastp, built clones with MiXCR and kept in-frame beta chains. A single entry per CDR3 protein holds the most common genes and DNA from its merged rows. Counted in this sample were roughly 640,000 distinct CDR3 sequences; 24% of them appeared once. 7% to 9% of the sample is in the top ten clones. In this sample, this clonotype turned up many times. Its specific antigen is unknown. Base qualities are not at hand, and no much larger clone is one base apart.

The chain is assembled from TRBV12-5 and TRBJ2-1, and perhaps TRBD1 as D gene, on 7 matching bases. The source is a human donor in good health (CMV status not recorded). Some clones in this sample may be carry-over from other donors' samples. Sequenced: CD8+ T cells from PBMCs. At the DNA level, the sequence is TGTGCTAGTGGTCCCTGGGGGCAGGGGGGCTACAATGAGCAGTTCTTC. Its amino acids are CASGPWGQGGYNEQFF.